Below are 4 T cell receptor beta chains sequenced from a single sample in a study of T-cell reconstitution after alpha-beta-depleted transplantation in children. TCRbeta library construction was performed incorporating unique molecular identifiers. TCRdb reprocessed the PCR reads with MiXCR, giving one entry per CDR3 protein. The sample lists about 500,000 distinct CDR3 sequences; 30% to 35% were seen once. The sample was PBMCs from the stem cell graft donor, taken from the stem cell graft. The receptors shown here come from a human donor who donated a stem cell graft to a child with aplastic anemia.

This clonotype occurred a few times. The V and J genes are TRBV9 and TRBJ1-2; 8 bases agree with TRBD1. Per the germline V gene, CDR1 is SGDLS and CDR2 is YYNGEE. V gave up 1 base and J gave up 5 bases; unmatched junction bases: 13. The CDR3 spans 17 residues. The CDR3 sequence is CASSVWSTGTGRYGYTF. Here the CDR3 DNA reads TGTGCCAGCAGCGTATGGTCTACCGGGACAGGCCGATATGGCTACACCTTC.

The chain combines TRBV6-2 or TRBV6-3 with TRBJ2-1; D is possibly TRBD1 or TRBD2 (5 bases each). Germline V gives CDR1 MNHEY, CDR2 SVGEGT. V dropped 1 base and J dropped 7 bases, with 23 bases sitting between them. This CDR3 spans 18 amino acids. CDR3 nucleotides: TGTGCCAGCAGTTACTTTCAGGGCGACCCGGCCGGGGAAAATGAGCAGTTCTTC. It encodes CASSYFQGDPAGENEQFF.

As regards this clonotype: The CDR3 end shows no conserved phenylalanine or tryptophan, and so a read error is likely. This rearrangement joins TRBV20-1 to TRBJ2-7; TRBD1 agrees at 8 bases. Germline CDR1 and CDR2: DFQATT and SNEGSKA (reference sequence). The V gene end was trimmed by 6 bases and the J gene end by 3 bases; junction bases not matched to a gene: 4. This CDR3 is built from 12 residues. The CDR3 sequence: CSASGGVYEQYL. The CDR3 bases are TGCAGTGCGTCAGGGGGCGTCTACGAGCAGTACTTA.

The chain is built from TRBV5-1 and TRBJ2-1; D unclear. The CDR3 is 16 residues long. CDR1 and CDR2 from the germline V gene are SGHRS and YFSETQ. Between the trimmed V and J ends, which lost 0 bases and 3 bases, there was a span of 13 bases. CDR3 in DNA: TGCGCCAGCAGCTTGGAGGTGGGCGGCTACTACAATGAGCAGTTCTTC. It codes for CASSLEVGGYYNEQFF.